These 25 T cell receptor beta chains were sequenced from one sample in a study of Ad26.COV2.S vaccination and SARS-CoV-2 variants (dated by TCRdb to the early 2020s). Libraries were built with the immunoSEQ multiplex PCR assay. In TCRdb, the immuneACCESS table is reduced to in-frame sequences with V and J assigned. These tables do not hold every clone; where another copy was compared, an unresolved V gene accounts for under half, and the others remain unexplained. This sample is represented by some 300,000 clones; over 80% of them were singletons. 2.1% of the sample goes to the ten largest clones. The treatment or condition tag for this specimen amounts to: 19 received Ad26.COV2.S at low or high dose, single or two shots; about 5 received placebo; per-sample allocation not given. Repertoires of vaccine and placebo recipients were sequenced from samples taken on day 63 after the first injection.

Sequenced material: peripheral blood, taken in a trial of Ad26.COV2.S vaccine versus placebo. The receptors were sampled from a person aged 18-65 years who received the Ad26.COV2.S COVID-19 vaccine or a placebo.

The rearrangement links TRBV10-3 to TRBJ1-6; 11 positions match TRBD1. The V gene's germline CDR1 is ENHRY and CDR2 SYGVKD. V was pared by 2 bases and J by 7 bases, with 4 bases of the junction left unmatched. The CDR3 sequence is 16 residues long. CDR3 DNA: TGTGCCATCAGTGAGCTGGACAGGGGGCTCAATTCACCCCTCCACTTT. It yields the protein CAISELDRGLNSPLHF.

The chain is built from TRBV5-8 and TRBJ2-3, with TRBD1 matching over 8 bases. Germline trimming cut 2 bases from V and 2 bases from J; bases unmatched to any gene: 4. This CDR3 has 15 residues. The germline V gene encodes CDR1 SGHTS and CDR2 YDEGEE. The chain's CDR3 is CASSLGQGLTDTQYF. The CDR3 DNA reads as TGTGCCAGCAGCTTAGGACAGGGCCTCACAGATACGCAGTATTTT.

CDR3 sequence reads: CAWRRPGTGGHGYTF. For the CDR3, the DNA is TGTGCCTGGAGGAGGCCCGGGACAGGGGGCCATGGCTACACCTTC. The chain is built from TRBV30 and TRBJ1-2, with TRBD1 matching 12 bases. Germline V gene sequence: CDR1 GTSNPN, CDR2 SVGIG (reference sequence). V dropped 3 bases and J dropped 6; count of bases not matched to a gene: 8. The CDR3 length is 15 residues.

This clone is a singleton in its sample. This chain connects TRBV5-1 to TRBJ1-6; tentatively, D is TRBD1 (5 bases). The CDR3 runs 15 residues. The V gene lost 7 bases and the J gene lost 8 bases, with 19 bases spanning the gap. The V gene's germline CDR1 is SGHRS and CDR2 YFSETQ. Here the CDR3 reads CASSLGAPKDSPLHF. In DNA, the CDR3 is TGCGCCAGCTCGCTCGGGGCCCCGAAAGATTCACCCCTCCACTTT.

The genes are TRBV5-5 and TRBJ2-2; D is unclear. This CDR3 is 13 amino acids long. Germline V gene lookup returns CDR1 SGHKS and CDR2 YYEKEE (reference sequence). The ends were cut back, 0 bases at V and 6 bases at J, with 6 bases in the middle. This CDR3 reads CASSLVGSGELFF. CDR3 DNA: TGTGCCAGCAGCTTGGTAGGATCCGGGGAGCTGTTTTTT.

The rearrangement uses TRBV5-1 and TRBJ2-3; TRBD1 is a possible D gene (6 bases). V gave up 3 bases and J gave up 4 bases, with 18 bases separating them. CDR3 length: 16 amino acids. Germline V gene data show CDR1 as SGHRS and CDR2 as YFSETQ. The CDR3 sequence is CASSSPTGKVADTQYF. CDR3 sequence (DNA): TGCGCCAGCAGCTCCCCAACAGGGAAAGTTGCAGATACGCAGTATTTT.

This chain connects TRBV7-8 to TRBJ2-3; 9 bases match TRBD1. CDR3 length: 15 residues. Germline values: CDR1 SGHVS, CDR2 FQNEAQ. V lost 5 bases, J lost 4 bases, and 7 bases stayed unmatched. CDR3 sequence reads: CASSPGTGIADTQYF. The CDR3 DNA reads as TGTGCCAGCAGCCCCGGGACAGGGATAGCAGATACGCAGTATTTT.

The gene calls are TRBV7-7 and TRBJ1-1; D is ambiguous. The CDR3 is 15 amino acids. The ends were cut back, 3 bases at V and 5 bases at J, with 16 bases in the middle. The germline gives CDR1 SSHAT, CDR2 FNYEAQ (reference sequence). This chain's CDR3 is CASSFRGPSPTEAFF. For the CDR3, the DNA is TGTGCCAGCAGCTTCCGCGGCCCTTCTCCAACTGAAGCTTTCTTT.

The chain links TRBV10-3 to TRBJ1-1; no definite D call. The V end lost 6 bases, the J end lost 6 bases, and 17 bases lay between the germline ends. The CDR3 has 14 amino acids. Germline V lookup: CDR1 ENHRY, CDR2 SYGVKD. In DNA form, the CDR3 reads TGTGCCATCAGCTTTCGGTCTGGACCCCCTGAAGCTTTCTTT. It codes for CAISFRSGPPEAFF.

This chain uses TRBV4-2 with TRBJ2-7, with unresolved D. Germline CDR1 and CDR2: LGHNA and YNFKEQ. With 1 base removed from V and 4 bases from J, the gap between germline ends came to 5 bases. CDR3 length: 12 residues. In DNA, the CDR3 is TGTGCCAGCAGCCAAGGGGTATACGAGCAGTACTTC. This translates into CASSQGVYEQYF.

V and J are TRBV10-2 and TRBJ2-3; TRBD1 matches at 7 bases. The J segment lost 5 bases and the V segment lost 4 bases, leaving 12 bases of the junction unmatched. Germline assignment: CDR1 WSHSY and CDR2 SAAADI. The CDR3 is 16 residues long. The DNA of the CDR3 is TGCGCCAGCAGTGGGCCGGACAGGCCGGGCGTAGATACGCAGTATTTT. It specifies CASSGPDRPGVDTQYF.

The rearrangement uses TRBV6-5 and TRBJ2-5; a possible D gene is TRBD2 (5 bases). This CDR3 comprises 15 residues. CDR1 and CDR2 from the germline V gene are MNHEY and SVGAGI. V dropped 6 bases and J dropped 2 bases, with 16 bases sitting between them. In DNA, the CDR3 is TGTGCCAGCAGAACCTCAACTAGTTGGCAAGAGACCCAGTACTTC. Translating gives CASRTSTSWQETQYF.

The chain is built from TRBV6-5 and TRBJ1-6, with unresolved D. The germline V and J ends were trimmed by 0 bases and 5 bases, with 5 bases remaining between them. The CDR3 is 14 amino acids. Germline values: CDR1 MNHEY, CDR2 SVGAGI. In DNA form, the CDR3 reads TGTGCCAGCAGTTACTCGGGTGATAATTCACCCCTCCACTTT. It codes for CASSYSGDNSPLHF.

This clone was observed a few times. The chain joins TRBV20-1 to TRBJ1-6; D ambiguous. V was pared by 5 bases and J by 7 bases, with 6 bases between. The CDR3 runs 11 residues. CDR1 and CDR2 (germline): DFQATT, SNEGSKA (reference sequence). CDR3: CSAERNSPLHF. The CDR3, as DNA: TGCAGTGCTGAGAGGAATTCACCCCTCCACTTT.

This chain joins TRBV6-2 or TRBV6-3 and TRBJ2-7; D perhaps matches TRBD2 (5 bases). The germline V gene encodes CDR1 MNHEY and CDR2 SVGEGT. V dropped 6 bases and J dropped 4 bases, with 10 bases sitting between them. The CDR3 covers 12 residues. For the CDR3, the DNA is TGTGCCAGCAGCTGGACTGGTTACGAGCAGTACTTC. Amino acids: CASSWTGYEQYF.

The gene calls are TRBV6-6 and TRBJ1-2; D uncertain. Trimming took off 10 bases at V and 8 bases at J, with 20 bases between the two ends. Per germline, CDR1 MNHNY and CDR2 SVGAGI (reference sequence). CDR3 length: 13 residues. CDR3: CATRRAGTEGYTF. The CDR3 DNA reads as TGTGCCACCCGAAGGGCAGGTACGGAAGGCTACACCTTC.

V and J are TRBV24-1 and TRBJ2-5; the match to TRBD1 covers 7 bases. Germline V gives CDR1 KGHDR, CDR2 SFDVKD. Trimming cost V 5 bases and J 2 bases; bases outside gene matches: 7. CDR3 length: 15 amino acids. CDR3 amino acids: CATSGISRGQETQYF. The DNA for the CDR3 is TGTGCCACCAGTGGCATTAGCAGGGGGCAAGAGACCCAGTACTTC.

The chain links TRBV28 to TRBJ1-1; D ambiguous. The CDR3 runs 13 residues. V was shortened by 5 bases and J by 1 base, with 8 bases between the two germline ends. Per the germline V gene, CDR1 is MDHEN and CDR2 is SYDVKM. CDR3 protein: CASSPRQNTEAFF. Here the CDR3 DNA reads TGTGCCAGCAGTCCCCGACAGAACACTGAAGCTTTCTTT.

The gene calls are TRBV2 and TRBJ1-2; D is possibly TRBD1 (5 bases). Germline V gives CDR1 SNHLY, CDR2 FYNNEI. The CDR3 contains 14 residues. Deletions cut 3 bases from V and 6 bases from J, with 14 bases between. Here the CDR3 reads CASSDRAAFDGYTF. The DNA for the CDR3 is TGTGCCAGCAGTGACAGGGCCGCTTTTGATGGCTACACCTTC.

The V gene is TRBV7-2, the J gene TRBJ1-5, with a tentative D call TRBD1 (5 bases). The CDR3 runs to 15 residues. Germline V gene data show CDR1 as SGHTA and CDR2 as FQGNSA. Trimming cost V 2 bases and J 6 bases, with 14 bases left between them. The CDR3 is CASSLRTLGGQPQHF. CDR3 coding DNA: TGTGCCAGCAGCTTAAGGACGCTCGGGGGTCAGCCCCAGCATTTT. The full variable domain, with the rest looked up from reference TRBV7-2 and TRBJ1-5, is GAGVSQSPSNKVTEKGKDVELRCDPISGHTALYWYRQSLGQGLEFLIYFQGNSAPDKSGLPSDRFSAERTGGSVSTLTIQRTQQEDSAVYLCASSLRTLGGQPQHFGDGTRLSIL.

The chain links TRBV19 to TRBJ2-3; 11 bases align to TRBD2. Germline values: CDR1 LNHDA, CDR2 SQIVND (reference sequence). CDR3 length: 14 residues. Trimming removed 7 bases from V and 4 bases from J; junction bases left unmatched: 4. The CDR3, as DNA: TGTGCCAGTAACCTAGCGGGGGGCCCAGATACGCAGTATTTT. Amino acids: CASNLAGGPDTQYF. The entire variable domain, with the rest obtained from reference TRBV19 and TRBJ2-3, is as follows: DGGITQSPKYLFRKEGQNVTLSCEQNLNHDAMYWYRQDPGQGLRLIYYSQIVNDFQKGDIAEGYSVSREKKESFPLTVTSAQKNPTAFYLCASNLAGGPDTQYFGPGTRLTVL.

The chain has TRBV10-1 and TRBJ1-5, with D possibly matching TRBD1 (6 bases). With 6 bases removed from V and 6 bases from J, the gap between germline ends came to 15 bases. The CDR3 covers 14 residues. CDR1 and CDR2 (germline): WNHNN, SYGVQD (reference sequence). The CDR3 DNA sequence: TGCGCCAGCAGGGCACAGGGTTCGGGTCAGCCCCAGCATTTT. It specifies CASRAQGSGQPQHF.

Comments on this clone: Relative to the germline gene, one junction end is altered; a read error may explain this. The chain has TRBV6-6 and TRBJ1-6, with D possibly matching TRBD1 (6 bases). Germline V lookup: CDR1 MNHNY, CDR2 SVGAGI (reference sequence). The CDR3 is 16 amino acids. The CDR3 reads CATSYILGHSNSPLHF. CDR3 sequence (DNA): TGTGCCACCAGTTACATCTTGGGACATAGTAATTCACCCCTCCACTTT.

The chain combines TRBV11-2 with TRBJ1-2, with TRBD1 identical over 7 bases. CDR1 and CDR2 from the germline V gene are SGHAT and FQNNGV. This CDR3 comprises 15 residues. The trim removed 5 bases at V and 4 bases at J, leaving 10 bases unmatched. Written as DNA, the CDR3 is TGTGCCAGCAGCGTCCAGGGGGTGGCCTCCTATGGCTACACCTTC. Translation gives CASSVQGVASYGYTF.

The chain carries TRBV18 and TRBJ2-3; D possibly corresponds to TRBD2 (6 bases). The germline V and J ends were trimmed by 4 bases and 6 bases, with 20 bases remaining between them. Germline CDR1 KGHSH, CDR2 LQKENI. This CDR3 has 16 amino acids. The CDR3 bases are TGTGCCAGCTCACAGAGGCCTGAACTTCGGGGGGATACGCAGTATTTT. Residues: CASSQRPELRGDTQYF.